This TCR beta chain derives from a study of cytomegalovirus exposure and HLA in healthy donors. Findings and caveats of the study: Researchers counted around 170 TCR beta chains as cytomegalovirus-associated.

Concerning this clone itself: The antigen is unknown.

Assay used: immunoSEQ multiplex PCR; TCRdb lists only in-frame clones, some missing. Here the sample spans tens of thousands of clones, 94% being singletons. In germline, CDR1 is SGHTA, CDR2 FQGNSA. The germline V and J ends were trimmed by 4 bases and 7 bases, with 14 bases remaining between them. This CDR3 spans 14 amino acids. The receptor was isolated from a young woman in good health and CMV-seropositive. Source material: PBMCs. The J gene is TRBJ2-1, the V gene TRBV7-2, with D possibly TRBD2 on 6 matching bases. The CDR3 DNA is TGTGCCAGCAGCTCCCGGCGGGCGGGGAATGAGCAGTTCTTC. This gives the protein CASSSRRAGNEQFF.